The present TCR beta chain was sequenced within a study of CD8 T cells in Susac syndrome. The overall study: At the time of blood draw, patients with Susac syndrome were therapy-naive, receiving corticosteroids, or receiving intravenous immunoglobulin alone.

Random hexamers were used to reverse transcribe the RNA input (about 0.5 to 1 ug). TCRdb analysed the immunoSEQ multiplex PCR reads with MiXCR anew, one entry per CDR3 protein. The data contain 71,000 or so distinct CDR3 sequences, about 92% of them singletons. Trimming left V 4 bases short and J 4 bases short, with 19 bases between. CDR1 DFQATT and CDR2 SNEGSKA come from the germline V gene (reference sequence). The CDR3 consists of 15 residues. The chain recombines TRBV20-1 with TRBJ1-1; D unresolved. The sequenced sample consisted of CD4+ T cells from PBMCs. The receptor comes from a human donor with Susac syndrome. This CDR3 reads CSAINSGSLSTEAFF. As DNA, the CDR3 is TGCAGTGCTATCAACTCCGGCTCCCTCAGCACTGAAGCTTTCTTT.